Listed here is a single T cell receptor (beta chain). Its target is unknown. Germline lookup yields CDR1 DFQATT and CDR2 SNEGSKA (reference sequence). The length of the CDR3 is 17 residues. Trimming left V 3 bases short and J 5 bases short, with 24 bases between. This entry belongs to a study of T-cell memory formation after mild COVID-19. At the level of the study: Largely donor-specific sequence clusters came from two donors.

General study points: In second-wave clones peaking day 37, SARS-CoV-2 specificity remained unconfirmed.

Barcoded TCR alpha and TCR beta cDNA libraries with UMIs came from 5'RACE using constant-segment primers. One entry per CDR3 protein results from TCRdb running MiXCR on the 5' RACE reads. The table shows about 540,000 distinct CDR3 sequences, with about a fifth occurring only once. The J gene is TRBJ2-3, the V gene TRBV20-1, with TRBD2 as a possible D gene (5 bases). Sequenced: PBMCs or a T cell subset sorted from them (not recorded which). This receptor was taken from an adult woman who had mild COVID-19 (a few samples of this study predate the infection). Cell type and time point are not known. The CDR3 protein is CSARRGAALSALDTQYF. The CDR3 DNA reads as TGCAGTGCTAGGAGAGGCGCGGCGCTTAGCGCACTAGATACGCAGTATTTT.